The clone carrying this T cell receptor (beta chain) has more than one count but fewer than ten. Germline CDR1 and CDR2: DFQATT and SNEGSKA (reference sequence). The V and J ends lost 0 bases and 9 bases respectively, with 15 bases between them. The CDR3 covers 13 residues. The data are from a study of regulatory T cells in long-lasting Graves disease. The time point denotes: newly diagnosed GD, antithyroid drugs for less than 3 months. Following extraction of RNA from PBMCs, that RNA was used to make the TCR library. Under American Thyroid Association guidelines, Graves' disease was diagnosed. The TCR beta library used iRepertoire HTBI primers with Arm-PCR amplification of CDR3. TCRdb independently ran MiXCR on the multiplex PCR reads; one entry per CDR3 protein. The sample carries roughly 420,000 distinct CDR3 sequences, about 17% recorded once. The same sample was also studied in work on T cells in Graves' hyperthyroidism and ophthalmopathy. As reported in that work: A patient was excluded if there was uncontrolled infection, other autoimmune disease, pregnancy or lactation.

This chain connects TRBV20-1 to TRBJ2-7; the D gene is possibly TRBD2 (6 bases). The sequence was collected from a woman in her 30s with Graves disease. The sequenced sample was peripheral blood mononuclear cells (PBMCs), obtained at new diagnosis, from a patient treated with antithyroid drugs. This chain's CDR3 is CSARDRTTWAQYF. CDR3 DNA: TGCAGTGCTAGAGATCGGACTACGTGGGCGCAGTACTTC.